This TCR beta chain was retrieved from a study of CD8+CD57+ T cells in acquired aplastic anemia. Overall study context: Sorting CD4+ and CD8+ cells gave DNA averaging approximately 3 ug.

This clonotype was observed a few times. Its antigen is currently unknown. Findings and limits, study-wide: CD8+ Simpson's diversity in patients was not significantly different from that in controls. About 29 CD8+ CDR3 sequences occurred in both the patients and the controls.

Trimming pared 5 bases from V and 0 bases from J, leaving 11 bases between. This CDR3 comprises 16 residues. Germline CDR1 and CDR2: SGHTA and FQGTGA. Investigators profiled TCR beta VDJ and CDR3 from genomic DNA template. TCRdb redid the calling of the reads with MiXCR, one entry per CDR3 protein. The data hold around 500,000 distinct CDR3 sequences, with around a third observed a single time. Individuals selected for sequencing had exhibited CD8+CD57+ cell expansion on flow cytometry. Every one of the patients had aplastic anemia (severe, acquired). The origin of this receptor is a human donor with aplastic anemia. This rearrangement joins TRBV7-3 to TRBJ1-6; D is perhaps TRBD1 (5 bases). The sequenced material came from sorted CD4+, CD8+, or CD8+CD57+ T cells (not recorded which) from PBMCs. The DNA for the CDR3 is TGTGCCAGCAGCCCCTCGGGGGGCTCCTATAATTCACCCCTCCACTTT. As protein: CASSPSGGSYNSPLHF.